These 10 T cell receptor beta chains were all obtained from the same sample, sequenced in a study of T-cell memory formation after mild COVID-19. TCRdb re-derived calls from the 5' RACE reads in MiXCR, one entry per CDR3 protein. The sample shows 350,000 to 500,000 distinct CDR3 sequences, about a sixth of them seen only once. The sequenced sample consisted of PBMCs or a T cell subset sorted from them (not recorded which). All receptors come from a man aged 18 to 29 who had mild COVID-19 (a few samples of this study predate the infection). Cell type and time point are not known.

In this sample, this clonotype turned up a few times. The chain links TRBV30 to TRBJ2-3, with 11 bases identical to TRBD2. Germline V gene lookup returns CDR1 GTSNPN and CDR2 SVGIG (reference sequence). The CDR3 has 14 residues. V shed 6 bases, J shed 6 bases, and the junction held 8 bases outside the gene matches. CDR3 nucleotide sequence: TGTGCCTGCCGCATCACTAGCGGGGGCGATACGCAGTATTTT. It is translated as CACRITSGGDTQYF.

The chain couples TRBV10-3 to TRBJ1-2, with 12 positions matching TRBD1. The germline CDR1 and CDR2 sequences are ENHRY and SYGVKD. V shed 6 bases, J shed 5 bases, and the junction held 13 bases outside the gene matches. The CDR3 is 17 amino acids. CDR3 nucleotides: TGTGCCATCAGCGCTTTGGGACAGGGGGCGCCTAGTTATGGCTACACCTTC. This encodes CAISALGQGAPSYGYTF.

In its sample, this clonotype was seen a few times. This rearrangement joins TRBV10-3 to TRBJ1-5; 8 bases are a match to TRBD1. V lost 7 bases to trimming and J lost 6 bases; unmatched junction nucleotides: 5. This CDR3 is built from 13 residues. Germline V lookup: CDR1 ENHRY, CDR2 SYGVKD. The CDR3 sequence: CAIMDREGQPQHF. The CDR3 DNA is TGTGCCATCATGGACAGGGAAGGTCAGCCCCAGCATTTT.

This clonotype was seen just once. The CDR3 nucleotides read TGTGCCAGCAGCTTAGCAGGACTGGAAAGCTCCTACGAGCAGTACGTC. This encodes CASSLAGLESSYEQYV. The chain joins TRBV7-8 to TRBJ2-7, with D perhaps TRBD2 (5 bases). Trimming cost V 0 bases and J 0 bases, with 12 bases left between them. The CDR3 extends over 16 amino acids. Looked up from germline, CDR1 is SGHVS and CDR2 is FQNEAQ.

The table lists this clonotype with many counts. CDR3 protein: CASSIKPLLQGYNEQFF. The DNA for the CDR3 is TGTGCCAGTAGTATAAAGCCCCTCTTACAGGGCTACAATGAGCAGTTCTTC. This chain uses TRBV19 with TRBJ2-1, with D possibly being TRBD1 (6 bases). CDR1 LNHDA and CDR2 SQIVND come from the germline V gene (reference sequence). V was trimmed by 2 bases and J by 3 bases, leaving 17 bases between them. The CDR3 sequence is 17 residues long.

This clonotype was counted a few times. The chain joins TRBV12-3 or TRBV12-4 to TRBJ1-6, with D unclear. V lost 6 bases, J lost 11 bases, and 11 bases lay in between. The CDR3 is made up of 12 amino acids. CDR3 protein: CASSLTGAPLHF. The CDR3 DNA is TGTGCCAGCAGCTTGACTGGGGCACCCCTCCACTTT.

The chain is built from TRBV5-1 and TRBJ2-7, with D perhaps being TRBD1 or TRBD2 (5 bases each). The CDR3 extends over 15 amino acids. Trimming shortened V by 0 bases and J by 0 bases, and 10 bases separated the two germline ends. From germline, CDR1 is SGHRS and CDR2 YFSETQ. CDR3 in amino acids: CASSLAWGSSYEQYF. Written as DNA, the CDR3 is TGCGCCAGCAGCTTGGCCTGGGGGAGCTCCTACGAGCAGTACTTC.

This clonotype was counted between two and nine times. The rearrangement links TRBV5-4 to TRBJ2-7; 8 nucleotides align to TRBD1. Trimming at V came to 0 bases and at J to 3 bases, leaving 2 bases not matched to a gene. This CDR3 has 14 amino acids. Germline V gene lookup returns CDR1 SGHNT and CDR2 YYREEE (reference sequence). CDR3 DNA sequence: TGTGCCAGCAGCTTGGAACAGGGGGTCTACGAGCAGTACGTC. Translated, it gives CASSLEQGVYEQYV.

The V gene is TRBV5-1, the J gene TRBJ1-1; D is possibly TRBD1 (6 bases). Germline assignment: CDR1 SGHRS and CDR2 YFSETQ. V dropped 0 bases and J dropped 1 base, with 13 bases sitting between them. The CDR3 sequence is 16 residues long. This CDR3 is CASSLARGGPNTEAFF. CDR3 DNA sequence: TGCGCCAGCAGCTTGGCCAGGGGAGGGCCGAACACTGAAGCTTTCTTT.

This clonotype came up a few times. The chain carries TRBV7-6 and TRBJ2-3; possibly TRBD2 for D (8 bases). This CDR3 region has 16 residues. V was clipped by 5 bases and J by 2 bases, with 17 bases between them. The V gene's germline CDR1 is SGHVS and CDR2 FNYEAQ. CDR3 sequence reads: CASSPREGAHTDTQYF. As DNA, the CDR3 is TGTGCCAGCAGCCCCCGGGAGGGGGCCCACACAGATACGCAGTATTTT.